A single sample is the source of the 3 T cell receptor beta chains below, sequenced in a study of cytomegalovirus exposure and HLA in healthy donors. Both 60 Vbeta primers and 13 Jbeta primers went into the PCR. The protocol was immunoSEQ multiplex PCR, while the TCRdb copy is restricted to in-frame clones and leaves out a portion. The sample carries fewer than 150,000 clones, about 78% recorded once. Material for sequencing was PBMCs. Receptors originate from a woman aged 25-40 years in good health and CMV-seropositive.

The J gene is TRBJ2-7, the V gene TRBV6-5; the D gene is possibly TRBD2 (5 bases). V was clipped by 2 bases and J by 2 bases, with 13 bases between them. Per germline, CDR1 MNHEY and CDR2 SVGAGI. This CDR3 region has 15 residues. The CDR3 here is CASSYRLDGAYEQYF. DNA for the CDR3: TGTGCCAGCAGTTACCGCCTTGACGGGGCCTACGAGCAGTACTTC.

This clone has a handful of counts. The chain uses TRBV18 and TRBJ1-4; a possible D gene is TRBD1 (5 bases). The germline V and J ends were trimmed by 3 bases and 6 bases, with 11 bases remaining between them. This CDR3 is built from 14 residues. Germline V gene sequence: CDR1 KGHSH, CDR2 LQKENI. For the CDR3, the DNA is TGTGCCAGCTCACCCAGGGAAGTTCATGAAAAACTGTTTTTT. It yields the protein CASSPREVHEKLFF.

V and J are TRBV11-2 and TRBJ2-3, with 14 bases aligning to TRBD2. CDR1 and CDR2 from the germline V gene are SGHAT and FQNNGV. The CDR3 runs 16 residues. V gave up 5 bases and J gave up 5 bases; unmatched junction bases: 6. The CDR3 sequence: CASSTGLAGVGDTQYF. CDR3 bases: TGTGCCAGCAGCACGGGACTAGCGGGAGTGGGAGATACGCAGTATTTT. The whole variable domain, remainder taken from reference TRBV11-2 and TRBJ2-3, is EAGVAQSPRYKIIEKRQSVAFWCNPISGHATLYWYQQILGQGPKLLIQFQNNGVVDDSQLPKDRFSAERLKGVDSTLKIQPAKLEDSAVYLCASSTGLAGVGDTQYFGPGTRLTVL.